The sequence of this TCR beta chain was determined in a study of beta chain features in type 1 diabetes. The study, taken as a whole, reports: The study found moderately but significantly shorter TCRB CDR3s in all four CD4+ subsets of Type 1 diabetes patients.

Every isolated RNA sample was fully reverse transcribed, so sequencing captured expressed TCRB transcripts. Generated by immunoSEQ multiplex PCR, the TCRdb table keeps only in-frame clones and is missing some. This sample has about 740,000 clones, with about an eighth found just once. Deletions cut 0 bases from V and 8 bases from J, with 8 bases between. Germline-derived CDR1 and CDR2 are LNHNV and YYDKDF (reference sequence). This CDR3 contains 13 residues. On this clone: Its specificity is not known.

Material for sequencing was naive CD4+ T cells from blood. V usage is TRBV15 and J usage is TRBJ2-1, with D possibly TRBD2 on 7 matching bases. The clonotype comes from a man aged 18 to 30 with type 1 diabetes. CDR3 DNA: TGTGCCACCAGCAGAGAAGGGGGGGATGAGCAGTTCTTC. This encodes CATSREGGDEQFF. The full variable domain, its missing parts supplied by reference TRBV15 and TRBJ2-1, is DAMVIQNPRYQVTQFGKPVTLSCSQTLNHNVMYWYQQKSSQAPKLLFHYYDKDFNNEADTPDNFQSRRPNTSFCFLDIRSPGLGDTAMYLCATSREGGDEQFFGPGTRLTVL.